This T cell receptor beta chain was documented in a study of T cell changes during pregnancy in multiple sclerosis. Generated by immunoSEQ multiplex PCR, the TCRdb table keeps only in-frame clones and is missing some. The table has tens of thousands of clones, approximately 94% seen once; the top ten hold less than 6%. In germline, CDR1 is SGHRS, CDR2 YFSETQ. The V and J ends lost 0 bases and 8 bases, in that order; junction bases with no gene match: 8. This CDR3 has 15 residues. The rearrangement uses TRBV5-1 and TRBJ2-1; 7 bases are shared with TRBD2. The sequence derives from a female donor with multiple sclerosis, enrolled in a pregnancy study. The sample was CD8+ T cells from peripheral blood mononuclear cells, taken before pregnancy. DNA for the CDR3: TGCGCCAGCAGCTTGGTTCCCTCTAGCGGCGATGAGCAGTTCTTC. The encoded protein is CASSLVPSSGDEQFF. The complete variable domain, with remaining parts taken from reference TRBV5-1 and TRBJ2-1, reads KAGVTQTPRYLIKTRGQQVTLSCSPISGHRSVSWYQQTPGQGLQFLFEYFSETQRNKGNFPGRFSGRQFSNSRSEMNVSTLELGDSALYLCASSLVPSSGDEQFFGPGTRLTVL.